This T cell receptor (beta chain) was observed in a study of T cells expressing NK-cell markers. Study information: According to the study, TCR beta repertoires originated from sorted CD3+CD56+NKG2C+, CD3+CD56+NKG2C- and CD3+CD56-NKG2C+ T cells. HCMV seropositivity marked seven of the eight sequenced donors; one was seronegative. General study points: For a handful of donors, the dominant NKG2C+ clonotypes made up about 1.0-7.5% of their CD8+ T cells.

Germline V gene lookup returns CDR1 SQVTM and CDR2 ANQGSEA. The CDR3 runs 13 residues. In the case of this clonotype: Its antigen remains unknown.

Reprocessing the 5' RACE reads, TCRdb reports a single entry for every CDR3 protein and omits DNA. Found here are more than 90,000 distinct CDR3 sequences; the top ten clones hold around 20%. This clonotype was obtained from a woman aged 18 to 75 in good health. Material: blood T cells: a sorted CD56 or NKG2C T cell subset, CD4+ or CD8+ T cells, or bulk PBMC T cells (not recorded which). The chain carries TRBV29-1 and TRBJ2-3. CDR3 region: CSVEDLGTDTQYF.